The clone carrying this TCR beta chain qualifies as medium-sized. Other DNA sequences in this sample translate to the same CDR3. This record belongs to a study of shared clonotypes between healthy human individuals. Unsorted samples, those not sorted, used some 89 million PBMCs for genomic DNA. This CDR3 spans 15 amino acids. V lost 5 bases to trimming and J lost 4 bases; unmatched junction nucleotides: 9. In germline, CDR1 is MNHEY, CDR2 SMNVEV (reference sequence). Original processing methods: Filtering differed for immunoSEQ, which gave only junction sequences without quality scores. The protocol was immunoSEQ multiplex PCR, while the TCRdb copy is restricted to in-frame clones and leaves out a portion. V and J calls and clone size follow that table, whereas D and trimming were derived from the DNA. The table shows some 470,000 clones, with over 60% occurring only once.

This clonotype was sampled from a woman between 40 and 50 years old in good health. Some clones in this sample may be carry-over from other donors' samples. Sample: PBMCs. The V call is TRBV27, the J call TRBJ2-7; 9 nucleotides match TRBD2. In DNA form, the CDR3 reads TGTGCCAGCAGTGACTACCTAGCGGGACGGTACGAGCAGTACTTC. Protein: CASSDYLAGRYEQYF.